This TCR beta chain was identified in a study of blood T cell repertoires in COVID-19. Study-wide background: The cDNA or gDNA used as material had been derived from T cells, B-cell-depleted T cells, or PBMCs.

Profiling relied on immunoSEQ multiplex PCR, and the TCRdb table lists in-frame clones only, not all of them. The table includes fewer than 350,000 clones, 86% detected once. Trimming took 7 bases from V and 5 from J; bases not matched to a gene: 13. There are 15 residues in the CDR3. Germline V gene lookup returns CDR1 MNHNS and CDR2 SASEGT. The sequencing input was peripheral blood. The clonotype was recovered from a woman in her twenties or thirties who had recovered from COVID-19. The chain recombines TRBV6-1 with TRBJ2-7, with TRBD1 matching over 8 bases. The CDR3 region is CASTGNRGIGNEQYF. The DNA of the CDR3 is TGTGCCAGCACTGGGAACAGGGGGATAGGAAACGAGCAGTACTTC.